This paragraph covers one T cell receptor beta chain sequence. The table came from immunoSEQ multiplex PCR; TCRdb's copy has only in-frame clones and leaves some out. The table shows over 80,000 clones, with roughly 86% occurring only once. The sample is drawn from a study of control samples from healthy donors and cancer patients. Between the trimmed V and J ends, which lost 4 bases and 0 bases, there was a span of 17 bases. Per germline, CDR1 LGHNA and CDR2 YNFKEQ. This CDR3 has 17 amino acids. The J gene is TRBJ2-3, the V gene TRBV4-2; the D is unclear. This TCR derives from a man between 60 and 70 years old in good health. The sample consisted of blood. The CDR3, as DNA: TGTGCCAGCAGCCCCCTAAGAGGAAGTAGTAGCACAGATACGCAGTATTTT. Translated: CASSPLRGSSSTDTQYF.